This entry concerns a single T cell receptor (beta chain). Its specificity is unknown. This entry belongs to a study of cytomegalovirus exposure and HLA in healthy donors. Study results and limitations: The authors confirmed in vitro that a few CMV-associated chains were specific for CMV antigens. That first-cohort TCR clusters tended to co-occur in the 100 to 150 validation repertoires was found in a later analysis. Most TCRs appeared rarely, but some public TCRs recurred in many donors.

The CDR3 runs 16 residues. The V gene end was trimmed by 3 bases and the J gene end by 5 bases; junction bases not matched to a gene: 12. Per germline, CDR1 SGHVS and CDR2 FNYEAQ. Assay: immunoSEQ multiplex PCR; the TCRdb copy retains only in-frame clones and omits some. The repertoire holds about 130,000 clones, with roughly four fifths as singletons. Sequenced material: PBMCs. The genes are TRBV7-6 and TRBJ1-2, with 7 bases aligning to TRBD1. The clonotype was recovered from a man younger than 40 in good health and CMV-seropositive. In DNA, the CDR3 is TGTGCCAGCAGCTTTGGCCAAGGGACAGACCTTTATGGCTACACCTTC. This gives the protein CASSFGQGTDLYGYTF.